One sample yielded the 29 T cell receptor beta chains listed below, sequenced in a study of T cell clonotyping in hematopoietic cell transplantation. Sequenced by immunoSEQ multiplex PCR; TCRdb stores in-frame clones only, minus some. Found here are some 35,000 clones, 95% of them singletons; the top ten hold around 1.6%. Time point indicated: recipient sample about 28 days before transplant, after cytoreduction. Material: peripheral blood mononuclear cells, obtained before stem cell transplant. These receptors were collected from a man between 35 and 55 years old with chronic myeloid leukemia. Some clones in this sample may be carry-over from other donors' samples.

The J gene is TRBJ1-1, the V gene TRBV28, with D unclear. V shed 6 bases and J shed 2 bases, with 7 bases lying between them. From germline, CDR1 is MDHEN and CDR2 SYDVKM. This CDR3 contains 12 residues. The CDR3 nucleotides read TGTGCCAGCAGGGACGTCAACACTGAAGCTTTCTTT. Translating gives CASRDVNTEAFF.

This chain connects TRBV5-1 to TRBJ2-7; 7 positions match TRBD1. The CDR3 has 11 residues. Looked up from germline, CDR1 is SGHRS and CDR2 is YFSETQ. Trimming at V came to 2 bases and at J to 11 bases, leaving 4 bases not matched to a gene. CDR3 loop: CASSFDRAKYF. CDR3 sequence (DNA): TGCGCCAGCAGCTTCGACAGGGCGAAGTACTTC.

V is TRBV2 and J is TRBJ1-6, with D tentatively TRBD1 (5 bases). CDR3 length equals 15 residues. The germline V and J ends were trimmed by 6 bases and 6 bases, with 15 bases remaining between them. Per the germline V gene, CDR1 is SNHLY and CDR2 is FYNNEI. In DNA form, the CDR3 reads TGTGCCAGCAGGGTGGGCAGGGAGGGTAATTCACCCCTCCACTTT. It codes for CASRVGREGNSPLHF.

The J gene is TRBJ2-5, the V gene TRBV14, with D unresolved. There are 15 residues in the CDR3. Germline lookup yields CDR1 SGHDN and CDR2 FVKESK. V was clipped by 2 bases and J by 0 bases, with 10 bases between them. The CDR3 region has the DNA TGTGCCAGCAGCCAAATCAGCGCCTACCAAGAGACCCAGTACTTC. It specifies CASSQISAYQETQYF.

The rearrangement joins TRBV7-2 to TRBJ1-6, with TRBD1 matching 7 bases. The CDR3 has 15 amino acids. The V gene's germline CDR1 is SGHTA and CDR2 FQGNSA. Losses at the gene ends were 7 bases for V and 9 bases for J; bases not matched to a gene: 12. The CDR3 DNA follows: TGTGCCAGCACCCTGCGGGGACAGATATCTTCACCCCTCCACTTT. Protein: CASTLRGQISSPLHF. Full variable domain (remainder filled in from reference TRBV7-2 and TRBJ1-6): GAGVSQSPSNKVTEKGKDVELRCDPISGHTALYWYRQSLGQGLEFLIYFQGNSAPDKSGLPSDRFSAERTGGSVSTLTIQRTQQEDSAVYLCASTLRGQISSPLHFGNGTRLTVT.

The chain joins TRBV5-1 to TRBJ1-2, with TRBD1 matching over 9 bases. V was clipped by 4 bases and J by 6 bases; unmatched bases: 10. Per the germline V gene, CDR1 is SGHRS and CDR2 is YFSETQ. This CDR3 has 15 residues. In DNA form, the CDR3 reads TGCGCCAGCAGCCTGGAGGGGACAGGGATAGATGGCTACACCTTC. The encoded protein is CASSLEGTGIDGYTF.

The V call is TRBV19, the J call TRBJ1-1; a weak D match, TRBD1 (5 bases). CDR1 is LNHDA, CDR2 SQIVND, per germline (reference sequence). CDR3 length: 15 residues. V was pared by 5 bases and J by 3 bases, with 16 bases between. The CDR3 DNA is TGTGCCAGTAGTCTCTGGGGGGAGCGGGACACTGAAGCTTTCTTT. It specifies CASSLWGERDTEAFF.

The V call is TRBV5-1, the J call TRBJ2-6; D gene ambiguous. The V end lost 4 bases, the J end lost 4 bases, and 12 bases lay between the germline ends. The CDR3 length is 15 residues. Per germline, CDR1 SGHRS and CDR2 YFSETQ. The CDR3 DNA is TGCGCCAGCAGCGGTCCTATCGGAGGGGCCAACGTCCTGACTTTC. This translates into CASSGPIGGANVLTF.

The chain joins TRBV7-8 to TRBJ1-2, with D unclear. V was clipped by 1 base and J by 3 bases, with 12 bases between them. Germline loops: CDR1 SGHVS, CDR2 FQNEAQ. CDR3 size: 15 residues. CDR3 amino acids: CASSLGWVGDYGYTF. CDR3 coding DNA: TGTGCCAGCAGCTTAGGCTGGGTGGGAGACTATGGCTACACCTTC.

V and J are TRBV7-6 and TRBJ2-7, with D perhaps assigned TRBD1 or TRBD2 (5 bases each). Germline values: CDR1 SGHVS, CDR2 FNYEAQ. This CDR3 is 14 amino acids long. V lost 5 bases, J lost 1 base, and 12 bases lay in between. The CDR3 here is CASSPPGRSYEQYF. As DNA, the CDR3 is TGTGCCAGCAGCCCACCGGGACGGTCCTACGAGCAGTACTTC.

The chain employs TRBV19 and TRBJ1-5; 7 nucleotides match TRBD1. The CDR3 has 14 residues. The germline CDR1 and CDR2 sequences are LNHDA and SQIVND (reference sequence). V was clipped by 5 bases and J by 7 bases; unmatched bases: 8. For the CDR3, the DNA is TGTGCCAGTAGTTCACAGGGGTGGTACCAGCCCCAGCATTTT. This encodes CASSSQGWYQPQHF.

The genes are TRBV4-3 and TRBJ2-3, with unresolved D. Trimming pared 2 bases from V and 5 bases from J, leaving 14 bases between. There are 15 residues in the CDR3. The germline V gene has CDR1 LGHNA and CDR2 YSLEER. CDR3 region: CASSQRIAFEDTQYF. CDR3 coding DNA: TGCGCCAGCAGCCAAAGGATCGCGTTTGAAGATACGCAGTATTTT.

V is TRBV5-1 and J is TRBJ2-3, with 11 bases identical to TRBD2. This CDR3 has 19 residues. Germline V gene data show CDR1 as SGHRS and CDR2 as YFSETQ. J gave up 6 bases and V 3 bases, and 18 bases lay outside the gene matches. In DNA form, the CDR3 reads TGCGCCAGCAGCTGGGGGCAGGGGAGACTAGCGGGGCCTGCGGATACGCAGTATTTT. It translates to CASSWGQGRLAGPADTQYF. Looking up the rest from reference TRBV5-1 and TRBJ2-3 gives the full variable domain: KAGVTQTPRYLIKTRGQQVTLSCSPISGHRSVSWYQQTPGQGLQFLFEYFSETQRNKGNFPGRFSGRQFSNSRSEMNVSTLELGDSALYLCASSWGQGRLAGPADTQYFGPGTRLTVL.

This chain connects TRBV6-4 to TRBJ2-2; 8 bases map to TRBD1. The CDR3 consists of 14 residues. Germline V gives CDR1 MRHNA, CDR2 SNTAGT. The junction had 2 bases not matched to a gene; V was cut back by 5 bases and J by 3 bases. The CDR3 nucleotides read TGTGCCAGCAGTTCACAGGGGGACACCGGGGAGCTGTTTTTT. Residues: CASSSQGDTGELFF.

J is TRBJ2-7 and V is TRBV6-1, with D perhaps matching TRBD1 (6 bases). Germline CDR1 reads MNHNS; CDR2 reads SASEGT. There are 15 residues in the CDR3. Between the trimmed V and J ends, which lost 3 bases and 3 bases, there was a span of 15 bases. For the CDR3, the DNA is TGTGCCAGCAGTGATACCGGGACAACCCACTACGAGCAGTACTTC. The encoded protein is CASSDTGTTHYEQYF.

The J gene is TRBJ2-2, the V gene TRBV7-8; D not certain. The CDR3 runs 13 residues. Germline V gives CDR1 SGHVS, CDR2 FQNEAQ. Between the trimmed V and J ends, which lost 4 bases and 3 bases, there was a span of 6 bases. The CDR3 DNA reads TGTGCCAGCAGCTGGACGGACACCGGGGAGCTGTTTTTT. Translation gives CASSWTDTGELFF.

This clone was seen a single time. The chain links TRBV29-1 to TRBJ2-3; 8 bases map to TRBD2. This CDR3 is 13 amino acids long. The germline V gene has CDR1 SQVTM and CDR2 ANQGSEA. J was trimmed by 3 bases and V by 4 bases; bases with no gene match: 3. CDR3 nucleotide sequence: TGCAGCGTTGTTAGCGGGGCAACAGATACGCAGTATTTT. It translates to CSVVSGATDTQYF.

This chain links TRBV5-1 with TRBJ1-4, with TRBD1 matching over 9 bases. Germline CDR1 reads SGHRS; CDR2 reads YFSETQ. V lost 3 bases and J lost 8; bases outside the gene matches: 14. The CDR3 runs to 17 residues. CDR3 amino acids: CASSYGQGPTVGEKLFF. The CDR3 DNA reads TGCGCCAGCAGCTACGGACAGGGGCCAACGGTTGGCGAAAAACTGTTTTTT.

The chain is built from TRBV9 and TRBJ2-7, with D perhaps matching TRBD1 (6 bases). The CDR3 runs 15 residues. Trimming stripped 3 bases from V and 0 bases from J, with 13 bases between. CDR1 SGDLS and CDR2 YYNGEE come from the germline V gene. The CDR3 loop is CASSAGDRSSYEQYF. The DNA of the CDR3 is TGTGCCAGCAGCGCAGGGGACCGGAGCTCCTACGAGCAGTACTTC.

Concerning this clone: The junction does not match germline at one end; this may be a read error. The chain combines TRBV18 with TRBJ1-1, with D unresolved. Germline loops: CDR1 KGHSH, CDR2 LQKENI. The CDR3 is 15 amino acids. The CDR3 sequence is CASSPSGGGNAEAFF. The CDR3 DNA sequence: TGTGCCAGCTCACCCTCGGGAGGAGGGAACGCTGAAGCTTTCTTT.

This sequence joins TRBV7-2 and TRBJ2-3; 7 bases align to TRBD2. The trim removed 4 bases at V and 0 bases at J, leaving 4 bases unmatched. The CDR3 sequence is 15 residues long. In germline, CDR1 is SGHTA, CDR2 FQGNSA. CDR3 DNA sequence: TGTGCCAGCAGCTGGGACTACCTAAGCACAGATACGCAGTATTTT. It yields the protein CASSWDYLSTDTQYF. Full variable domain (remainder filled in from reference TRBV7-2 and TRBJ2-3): GAGVSQSPSNKVTEKGKDVELRCDPISGHTALYWYRQSLGQGLEFLIYFQGNSAPDKSGLPSDRFSAERTGGSVSTLTIQRTQQEDSAVYLCASSWDYLSTDTQYFGPGTRLTVL.

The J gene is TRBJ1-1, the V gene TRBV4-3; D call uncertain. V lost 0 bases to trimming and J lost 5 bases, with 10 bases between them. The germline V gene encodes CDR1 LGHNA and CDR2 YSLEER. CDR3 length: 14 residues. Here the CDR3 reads CASSQEAGWTEAFF. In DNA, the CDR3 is TGCGCCAGCAGCCAAGAGGCGGGGTGGACTGAAGCTTTCTTT.

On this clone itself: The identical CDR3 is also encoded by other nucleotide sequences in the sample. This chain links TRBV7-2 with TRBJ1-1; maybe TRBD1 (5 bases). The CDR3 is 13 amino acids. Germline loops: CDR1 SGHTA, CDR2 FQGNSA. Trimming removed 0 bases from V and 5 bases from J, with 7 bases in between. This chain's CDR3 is CASSLARGTEAFF. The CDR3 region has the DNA TGTGCCAGCAGCTTAGCAAGGGGAACTGAAGCTTTCTTT.

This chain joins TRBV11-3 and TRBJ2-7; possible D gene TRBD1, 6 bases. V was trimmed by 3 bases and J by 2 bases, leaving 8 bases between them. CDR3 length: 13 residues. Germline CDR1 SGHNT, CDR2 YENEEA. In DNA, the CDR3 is TGTGCCAGCAGCTTCAACAGGGCCTACGAGCAGTACTTC. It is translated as CASSFNRAYEQYF. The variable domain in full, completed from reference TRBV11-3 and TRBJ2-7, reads EAGVVQSPRYKIIEKKQPVAFWCNPISGHNTLYWYLQNLGQGPELLIRYENEEAVDDSQLPKDRFSAERLKGVDSTLKIQPAELGDSAVYLCASSFNRAYEQYFGPGTRLTVT.

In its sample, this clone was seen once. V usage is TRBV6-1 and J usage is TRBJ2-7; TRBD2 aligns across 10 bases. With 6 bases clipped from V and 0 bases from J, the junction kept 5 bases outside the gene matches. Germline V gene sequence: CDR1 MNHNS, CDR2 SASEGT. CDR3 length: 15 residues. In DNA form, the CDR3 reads TGTGCCAGCAGCCTAGCTAGCGGGGGCTCCTACGAGCAGTACTTC. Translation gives CASSLASGGSYEQYF.

The CDR3 coding sequence is TGTGCTGGCTCTAGTTATAGATATTCACCCCTCCACTTT. Translating gives CAGSSYRYSPLHF. The chain combines TRBV30 with TRBJ1-6; D uncertain. CDR1 and CDR2 from the germline V gene are GTSNPN and SVGIG (reference sequence). CDR3 length: 13 amino acids.

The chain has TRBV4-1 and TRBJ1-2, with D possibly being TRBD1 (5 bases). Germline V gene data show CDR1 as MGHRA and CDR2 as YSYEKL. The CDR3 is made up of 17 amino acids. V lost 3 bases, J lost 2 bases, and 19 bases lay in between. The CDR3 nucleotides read TGCGCCAGCAGCCAGGTCCAGGGCACAACGGCCAACTATGGCTACACCTTC. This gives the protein CASSQVQGTTANYGYTF.

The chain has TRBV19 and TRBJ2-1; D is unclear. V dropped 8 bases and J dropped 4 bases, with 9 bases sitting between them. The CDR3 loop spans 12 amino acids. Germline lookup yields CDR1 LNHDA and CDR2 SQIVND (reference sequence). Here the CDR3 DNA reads TGTGCCAGTGGTACACCGTACAATGAGCAGTTCTTC. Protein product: CASGTPYNEQFF.

The chain's CDR3 is CASSKQPTNTGELFF. In DNA form, the CDR3 reads TGTGCCAGCAGCAAACAGCCTACGAACACCGGGGAGCTGTTTTTT. This rearrangement joins TRBV9 to TRBJ2-2; D gene uncertain. Germline V lookup: CDR1 SGDLS, CDR2 YYNGEE. The CDR3 runs 15 residues. V was clipped by 4 bases and J by 0 bases, with 10 bases between them.